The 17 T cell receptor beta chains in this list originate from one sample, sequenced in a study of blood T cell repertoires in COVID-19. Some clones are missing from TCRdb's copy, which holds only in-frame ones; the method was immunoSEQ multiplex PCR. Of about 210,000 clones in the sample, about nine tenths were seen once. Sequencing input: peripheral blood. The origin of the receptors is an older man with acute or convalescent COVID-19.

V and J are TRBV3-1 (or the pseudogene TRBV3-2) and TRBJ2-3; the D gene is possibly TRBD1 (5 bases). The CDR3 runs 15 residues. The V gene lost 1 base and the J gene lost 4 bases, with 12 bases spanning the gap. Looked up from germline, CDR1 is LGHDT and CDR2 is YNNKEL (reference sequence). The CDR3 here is CASSQAQLTADTQYF. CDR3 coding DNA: TGTGCCAGCAGCCAAGCCCAACTGACAGCAGATACGCAGTATTTT.

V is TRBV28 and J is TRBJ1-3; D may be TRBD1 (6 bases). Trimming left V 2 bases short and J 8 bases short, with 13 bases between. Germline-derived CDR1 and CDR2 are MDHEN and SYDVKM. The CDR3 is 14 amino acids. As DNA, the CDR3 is TGTGCCAGCAGTTTACAGGGGCTGAGAGACACCATATATTTT. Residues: CASSLQGLRDTIYF.

The CDR3 reads CASSPSPGQGNQPQHF. Here the CDR3 DNA reads TGCGCCAGCAGCCCATCACCGGGACAGGGGAATCAGCCCCAGCATTTT. This chain links TRBV4-1 with TRBJ1-5, with 10 bases identical to TRBD1. The CDR3 covers 16 residues. Germline V gene lookup returns CDR1 MGHRA and CDR2 YSYEKL. Germline trimming cut 4 bases from V and 4 bases from J; bases unmatched to any gene: 7.

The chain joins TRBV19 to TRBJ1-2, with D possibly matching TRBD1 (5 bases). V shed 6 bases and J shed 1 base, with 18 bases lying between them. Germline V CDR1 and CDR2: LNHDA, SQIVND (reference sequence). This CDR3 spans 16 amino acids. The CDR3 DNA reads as TGTGCCAGTAGCCCCAGGGCGGGGTACGGTAACTATGGCTACACCTTC. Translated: CASSPRAGYGNYGYTF.

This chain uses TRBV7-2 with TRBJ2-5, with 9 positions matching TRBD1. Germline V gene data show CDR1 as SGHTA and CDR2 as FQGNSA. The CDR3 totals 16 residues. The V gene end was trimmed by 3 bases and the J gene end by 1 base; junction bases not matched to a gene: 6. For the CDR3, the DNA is TGTGCCAGCAGCTTCGCCCCGGGACAGGGCCAAGAGACCCAGTACTTC. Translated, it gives CASSFAPGQGQETQYF.

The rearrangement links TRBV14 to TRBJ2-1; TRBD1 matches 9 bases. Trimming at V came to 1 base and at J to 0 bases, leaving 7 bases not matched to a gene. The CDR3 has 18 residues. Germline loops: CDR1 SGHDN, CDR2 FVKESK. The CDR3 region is CASSQVLGTGRSYNEQFF. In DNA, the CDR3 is TGTGCCAGCAGCCAAGTTTTAGGGACAGGGCGCTCCTACAATGAGCAGTTCTTC.

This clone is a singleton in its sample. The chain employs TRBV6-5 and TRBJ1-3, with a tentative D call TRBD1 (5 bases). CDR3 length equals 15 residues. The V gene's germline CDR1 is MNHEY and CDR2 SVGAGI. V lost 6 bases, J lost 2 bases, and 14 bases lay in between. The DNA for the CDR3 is TGTGCCAGCAGCCCCCAGGGCATGGCTGGAAACACCATATATTTT. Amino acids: CASSPQGMAGNTIYF.

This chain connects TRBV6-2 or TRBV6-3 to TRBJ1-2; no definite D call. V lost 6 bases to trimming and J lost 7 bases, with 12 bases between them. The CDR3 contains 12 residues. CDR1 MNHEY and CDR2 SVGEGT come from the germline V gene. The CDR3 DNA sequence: TGTGCCAGCAGCTTAGTCGTGAGTGGCTACACCTTC. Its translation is CASSLVVSGYTF.

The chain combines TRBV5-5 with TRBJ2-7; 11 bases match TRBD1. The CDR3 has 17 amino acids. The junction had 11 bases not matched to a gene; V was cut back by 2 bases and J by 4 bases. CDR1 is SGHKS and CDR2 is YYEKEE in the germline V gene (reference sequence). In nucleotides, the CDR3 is TGTGCCAGCAGCTTTCCCAACGCCGGGACAGGGGGTTACGAGCAGTACTTC. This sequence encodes CASSFPNAGTGGYEQYF.

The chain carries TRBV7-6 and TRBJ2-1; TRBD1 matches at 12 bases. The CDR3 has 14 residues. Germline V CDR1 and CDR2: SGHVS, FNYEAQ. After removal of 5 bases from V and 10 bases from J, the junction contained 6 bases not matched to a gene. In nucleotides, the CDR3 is TGTGCCAGCAGCCCGGGGACAGGGGGCGGCGAGCAGTTCTTC. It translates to CASSPGTGGGEQFF. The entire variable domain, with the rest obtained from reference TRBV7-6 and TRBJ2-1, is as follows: GAGVSQSPRYKVTKRGQDVALRCDPISGHVSLYWYRQALGQGPEFLTYFNYEAQQDKSGLPNDRFSAERPEGSISTLTIQRTEQRDSAMYRCASSPGTGGGEQFFGPGTRLTVL.

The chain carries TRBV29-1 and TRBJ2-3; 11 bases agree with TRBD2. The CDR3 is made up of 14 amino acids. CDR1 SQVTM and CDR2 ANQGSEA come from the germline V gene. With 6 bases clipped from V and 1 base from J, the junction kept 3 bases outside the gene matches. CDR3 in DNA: TGCAGCGTGCAACTAGCGGGAGGCACAGATACGCAGTATTTT. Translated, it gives CSVQLAGGTDTQYF.

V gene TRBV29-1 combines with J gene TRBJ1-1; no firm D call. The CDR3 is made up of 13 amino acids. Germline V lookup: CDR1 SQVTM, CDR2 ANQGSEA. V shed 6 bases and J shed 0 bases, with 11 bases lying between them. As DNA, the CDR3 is TGCAGCGTGGCCCCGGGGTTGAACACTGAAGCTTTCTTT. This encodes CSVAPGLNTEAFF.

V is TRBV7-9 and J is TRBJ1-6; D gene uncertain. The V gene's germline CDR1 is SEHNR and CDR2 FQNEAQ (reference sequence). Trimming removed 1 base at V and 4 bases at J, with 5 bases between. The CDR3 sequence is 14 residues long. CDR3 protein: CASSLEQYNSPLHF. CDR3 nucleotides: TGTGCCAGCAGCTTAGAACAGTATAATTCACCCCTCCACTTT.

This chain's CDR3 is CASRRGTGELFF. The CDR3 DNA reads as TGTGCCAGCAGACGGGGCACCGGGGAGCTGTTTTTT. The chain is built from TRBV6-5 and TRBJ2-2; tentatively, D is TRBD2 (5 bases). Trimming shortened V by 6 bases and J by 4 bases, and 6 bases separated the two germline ends. This CDR3 comprises 12 residues. Germline V lookup: CDR1 MNHEY, CDR2 SVGAGI.

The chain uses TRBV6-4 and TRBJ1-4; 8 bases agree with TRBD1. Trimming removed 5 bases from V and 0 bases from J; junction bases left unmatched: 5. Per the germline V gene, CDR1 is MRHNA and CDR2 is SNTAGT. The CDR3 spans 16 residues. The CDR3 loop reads CASSPGTGATNEKLFF. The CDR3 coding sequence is TGTGCCAGCAGTCCCGGGACAGGCGCAACTAATGAAAAACTGTTTTTT.

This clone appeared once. CDR3 sequence (DNA): TGTGCCAGTAGTTCACATCCCGGGACAGGCTCCTACGAGCAGTACTTC. It codes for CASSSHPGTGSYEQYF. This chain joins TRBV19 and TRBJ2-7; 8 positions match TRBD1. The CDR3 is 16 amino acids. V shed 5 bases and J 0 bases; nucleotides not matched to a gene: 9. Looked up from germline, CDR1 is LNHDA and CDR2 is SQIVND (reference sequence). The whole variable domain, remainder taken from reference TRBV19 and TRBJ2-7, is DGGITQSPKYLFRKEGQNVTLSCEQNLNHDAMYWYRQDPGQGLRLIYYSQIVNDFQKGDIAEGYSVSREKKESFPLTVTSAQKNPTAFYLCASSSHPGTGSYEQYFGPGTRLTVT.

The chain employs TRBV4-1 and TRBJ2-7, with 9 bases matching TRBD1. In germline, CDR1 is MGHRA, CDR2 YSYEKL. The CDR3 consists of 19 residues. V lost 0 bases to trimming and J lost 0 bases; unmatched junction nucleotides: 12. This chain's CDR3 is CASSQDSGTGKLLSYEQYF. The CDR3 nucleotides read TGCGCCAGCAGCCAAGACTCCGGGACAGGGAAATTACTCTCCTACGAGCAGTACTTC.